Only one count was recorded for the clone carrying this TCR beta chain. CDR3 length: 15 amino acids. V gave up 3 bases and J gave up 3 bases, with 10 bases separating them. Germline lookup yields CDR1 SGHRS and CDR2 YFSETQ. The entry originates in a study of T cell changes during pregnancy in multiple sclerosis. Produced via immunoSEQ multiplex PCR; TCRdb's table is partial and in-frame only. The table shows 50,000 or so clones, with roughly 92% occurring only once. V gene TRBV5-1 combines with J gene TRBJ2-6; possible D gene TRBD1, 6 bases. The sample was CD4+ T cells from peripheral blood mononuclear cells, taken in the third trimester of pregnancy. This TCR was recovered from a female donor with multiple sclerosis, enrolled in a pregnancy study. The CDR3 coding sequence is TGCGCCAGCAGCTCCGACAGGAGTGGGGCCAACGTCCTGACTTTC. It translates to CASSSDRSGANVLTF.